These 11 T cell receptor beta chains share one sample of origin, sequenced in a study of robustness of blood B and T cell sequencing. The cDNA carried a universal priming site added by a 5' template-switch oligo. A 12-nucleotide random UMI in the template-switch oligo labeled every cDNA molecule. One entry per CDR3 protein results from TCRdb running MiXCR on the PCR reads. The table lists hundreds of distinct CDR3 sequences, approximately 71% of them singletons, with around 39% in the top ten. The template for TCR beta quantification was mRNA, not genomic DNA. The sample comprised peripheral blood. These receptor sequences come from a human donor in good health.

V is TRBV10-3 and J is TRBJ1-1; no reliable D call. Trimming left V 3 bases short and J 7 bases short, with 9 bases between. Per germline, CDR1 ENHRY and CDR2 SYGVKD. The CDR3 loop spans 12 amino acids. The CDR3 coding sequence is TGTGCCATCAGTGATAGTAAAATTGAAGCTTTCTTT. Protein sequence: CAISDSKIEAFF.

This rearrangement joins TRBV7-9 to TRBJ2-7; possibly TRBD1 or TRBD2 for D (5 bases each). From germline, CDR1 is SEHNR and CDR2 FQNEAQ (reference sequence). The CDR3 length is 17 residues. V was trimmed by 4 bases and J by 3 bases, leaving 22 bases between them. CDR3: CASSSRPGPENLYEQYF. DNA of the CDR3: TGTGCCAGCAGCTCTAGACCGGGGCCAGAAAACCTCTACGAGCAGTACTTC.

The chain links TRBV15 to TRBJ1-2; D gene uncertain. Germline CDR1 reads LNHNV; CDR2 reads YYDKDF (reference sequence). CDR3 length: 13 residues. V lost 0 bases to trimming and J lost 1 base, with 3 bases between them. The CDR3 DNA sequence: TGTGCCACCAGCAGAGACGGTAACTATGGCTACACCTTC. This sequence encodes CATSRDGNYGYTF. Combining the CDR3 with reference TRBV15 and TRBJ1-2 gives the whole variable domain DAMVIQNPRYQVTQFGKPVTLSCSQTLNHNVMYWYQQKSSQAPKLLFHYYDKDFNNEADTPDNFQSRRPNTSFCFLDIRSPGLGDTAMYLCATSRDGNYGYTFGSGTRLTVV.

V is TRBV13 and J is TRBJ2-3; D possibly corresponds to TRBD1 (5 bases). V was cut by 3 bases and J by 0 bases, with 7 bases left in between. Germline loops: CDR1 PRHDT, CDR2 FYEKMQ (reference sequence). The CDR3 consists of 14 residues. CDR3 protein: CASSFTGSTDTQYF. The CDR3 bases are TGTGCCAGCAGCTTCACAGGTAGCACAGATACGCAGTATTTT.

The chain recombines TRBV29-1 with TRBJ1-2, with D possibly TRBD1 on 6 matching bases. Germline CDR1 and CDR2: SQVTM and ANQGSEA. The CDR3 length is 12 residues. V lost 4 bases to trimming and J lost 8 bases, with 14 bases between them. The CDR3 DNA follows: TGCAGCGTTGGTTCAGGGGTCGGGGGCTACACCTTC. Encoded protein: CSVGSGVGGYTF.

This chain uses TRBV5-1 with TRBJ1-1; D ambiguous. The CDR3 length is 13 residues. Germline V gives CDR1 SGHRS, CDR2 YFSETQ. Trimming cost V 3 bases and J 4 bases, with 10 bases left between them. CDR3 sequence (DNA): TGCGCCAGCAGCTCCGAAGGTGTCACTGAAGCTTTCTTT. Translation gives CASSSEGVTEAFF. Full variable domain (outside the CDR3, taken from reference TRBV5-1 and TRBJ1-1): KAGVTQTPRYLIKTRGQQVTLSCSPISGHRSVSWYQQTPGQGLQFLFEYFSETQRNKGNFPGRFSGRQFSNSRSEMNVSTLELGDSALYLCASSSEGVTEAFFGQGTRLTVV.

The chain recombines TRBV15 with TRBJ2-4; D might be TRBD1 (5 bases). V dropped 0 bases and J dropped 9 bases, with 18 bases sitting between them. Germline lookup yields CDR1 LNHNV and CDR2 YYDKDF (reference sequence). The CDR3 runs 16 residues. CDR3 sequence: CATSRDWGRDDSIQYF. CDR3 bases: TGTGCCACCAGCAGAGATTGGGGCAGGGATGATAGCATTCAGTACTTC.

J is TRBJ2-5 and V is TRBV30, with TRBD1 matching over 9 bases. The CDR3 has 14 amino acids. CDR1 and CDR2 from the germline V gene are GTSNPN and SVGIG (reference sequence). The V segment lost 5 bases and the J segment 4 bases; nucleotides outside the gene matches: 8. The CDR3 sequence: CAWAGQGLGETQYF. The CDR3 bases are TGTGCCTGGGCGGGACAGGGCTTAGGAGAGACCCAGTACTTC.

This clonotype appeared a few times. J is TRBJ1-1 and V is TRBV10-3, with D tentatively TRBD1 (5 bases). There are 14 residues in the CDR3. The V end was cut by 0 bases, the J end by 4 bases, with 9 bases between. The germline V gene encodes CDR1 ENHRY and CDR2 SYGVKD. The CDR3, as DNA: TGTGCCATCAGTGAGTCGCAGGGTTTCACTGAAGCTTTCTTT. This encodes CAISESQGFTEAFF.

The CDR3 nucleotides are TGTGCCAGCACCTCGGCGGTGGGATCCTACAATGAGCAGTTCTTC. Protein product: CASTSAVGSYNEQFF. This chain connects TRBV13 to TRBJ2-1, with D unresolved. CDR3 size: 15 residues. Trimming took off 7 bases at V and 1 base at J, with 14 bases between the two ends. Looked up from germline, CDR1 is PRHDT and CDR2 is FYEKMQ (reference sequence).

The V and J genes are TRBV6-1 and TRBJ2-3; D call uncertain. Germline V gene lookup returns CDR1 MNHNS and CDR2 SASEGT. Between the trimmed V and J ends, which lost 5 bases and 0 bases, there was a span of 12 bases. The CDR3 is 15 amino acids. This CDR3 is CASSPETLSTDTQYF. The DNA of the CDR3 is TGTGCCAGCAGTCCCGAGACCCTCAGCACAGATACGCAGTATTTT.